This paragraph covers one T cell receptor beta chain sequence. Its antigen remains unidentified. The data were obtained in a study of response to subunit inactivated influenza vaccine. Study-wide results and limits: Authors suggested each seasonal influenza vaccination recruits few new T cells.

Trimming took 4 bases from V and 5 from J; bases not matched to a gene: 8. From germline, CDR1 is LGHNA and CDR2 YSLEER. The CDR3 is made up of 16 amino acids. TCRdb re-called the RT-PCR reads through MiXCR, storing one row per CDR3 protein. The table has almost 250,000 distinct CDR3 sequences, over 9% seen once. This specimen consisted of non-naive T cells sorted from PBMCs, obtained roughly 15 days before vaccination. The chain is built from TRBV4-3 and TRBJ2-5, with 12 bases that match TRBD2. This clonotype originated in a man aged 45-60 years who received an inactivated influenza vaccine. As DNA, the CDR3 is TGCGCCAGCAGCCCTAGACTAGCGGGGGTTTATGAGACCCAGTACTTC. This encodes CASSPRLAGVYETQYF.